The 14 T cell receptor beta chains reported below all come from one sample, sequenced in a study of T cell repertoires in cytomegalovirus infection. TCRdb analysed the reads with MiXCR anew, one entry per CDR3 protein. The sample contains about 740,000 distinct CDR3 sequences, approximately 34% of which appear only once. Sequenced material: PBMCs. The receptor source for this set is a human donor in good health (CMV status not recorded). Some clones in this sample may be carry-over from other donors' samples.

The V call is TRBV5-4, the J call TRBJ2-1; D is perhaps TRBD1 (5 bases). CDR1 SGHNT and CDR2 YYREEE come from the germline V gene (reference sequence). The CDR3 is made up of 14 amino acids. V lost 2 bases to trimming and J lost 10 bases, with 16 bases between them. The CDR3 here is CASSLNRRILEQFF. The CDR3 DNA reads TGTGCCAGCAGCTTAAACAGGCGTATCCTCGAGCAGTTCTTC.

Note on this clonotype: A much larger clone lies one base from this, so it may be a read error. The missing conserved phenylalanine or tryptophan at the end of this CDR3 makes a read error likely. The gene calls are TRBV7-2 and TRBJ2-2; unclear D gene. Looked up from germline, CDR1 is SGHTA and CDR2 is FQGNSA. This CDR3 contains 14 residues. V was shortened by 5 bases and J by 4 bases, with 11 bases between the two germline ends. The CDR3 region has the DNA TGTGCCAGCAGCCAGGATTGGCGCACCGGGGAGCTGTTTTGT. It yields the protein CASSQDWRTGELFC.

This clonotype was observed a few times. The CDR3 spells CATKKAGELFF. The CDR3, as DNA: TGTGCCACCAAGAAAGCCGGGGAGCTGTTTTTT. V gene TRBV24-1 combines with J gene TRBJ2-2; unclear D gene. CDR3 size: 11 residues. V lost 8 bases to trimming and J lost 6 bases, with 6 bases between them. Germline V gene data show CDR1 as KGHDR and CDR2 as SFDVKD.

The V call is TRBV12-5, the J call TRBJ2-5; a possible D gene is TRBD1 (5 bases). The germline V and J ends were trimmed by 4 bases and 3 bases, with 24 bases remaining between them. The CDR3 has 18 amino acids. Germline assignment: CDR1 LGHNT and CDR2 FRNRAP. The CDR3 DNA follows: TGTGCTAGTGGTTACCAATTCCTTCACCAGACAGCAAAAGAGACCCAGTACTTC. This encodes CASGYQFLHQTAKETQYF.

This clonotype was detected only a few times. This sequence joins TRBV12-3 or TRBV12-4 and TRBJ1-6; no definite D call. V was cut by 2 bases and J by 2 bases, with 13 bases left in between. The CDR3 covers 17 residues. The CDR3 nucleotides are TGTGCCAGCAGTTTACACTGGGGAAGCACCTATAATTCACCCCTCCACTTT. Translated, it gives CASSLHWGSTYNSPLHF.

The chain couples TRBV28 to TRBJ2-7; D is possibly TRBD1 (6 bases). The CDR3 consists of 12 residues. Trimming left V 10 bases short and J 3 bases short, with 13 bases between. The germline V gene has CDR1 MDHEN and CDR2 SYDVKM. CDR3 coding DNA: TGTGCCACCAGGGGTATACACTACGAGCAGTACTTC. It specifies CATRGIHYEQYF.

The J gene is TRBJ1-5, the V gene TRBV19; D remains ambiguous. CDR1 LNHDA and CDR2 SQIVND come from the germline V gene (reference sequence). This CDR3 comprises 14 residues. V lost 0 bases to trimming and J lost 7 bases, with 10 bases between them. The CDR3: CASSIDPVGQPQHF. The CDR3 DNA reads TGTGCCAGTAGTATAGACCCGGTCGGGCAGCCCCAGCATTTT.

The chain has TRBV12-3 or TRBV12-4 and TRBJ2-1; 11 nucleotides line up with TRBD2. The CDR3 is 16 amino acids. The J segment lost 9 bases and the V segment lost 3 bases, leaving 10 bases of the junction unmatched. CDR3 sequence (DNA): TGTGCCAGCAGTTTTCCTACTCTAGCGGGAGGTCCTGAGCAGTTCTTC. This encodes CASSFPTLAGGPEQFF.

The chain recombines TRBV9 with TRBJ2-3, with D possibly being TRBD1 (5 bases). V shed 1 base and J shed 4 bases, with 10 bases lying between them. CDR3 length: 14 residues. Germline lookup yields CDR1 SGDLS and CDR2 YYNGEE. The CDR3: CASSVTQGADTQYF. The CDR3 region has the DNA TGTGCCAGCAGCGTAACCCAGGGCGCAGATACGCAGTATTTT.

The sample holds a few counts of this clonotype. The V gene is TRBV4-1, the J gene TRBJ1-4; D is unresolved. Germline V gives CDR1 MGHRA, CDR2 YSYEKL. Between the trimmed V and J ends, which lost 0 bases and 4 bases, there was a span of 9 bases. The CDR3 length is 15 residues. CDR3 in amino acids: CASSQERSFNEKLFF. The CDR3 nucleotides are TGCGCCAGCAGCCAAGAACGGTCATTTAATGAAAAACTGTTTTTT.

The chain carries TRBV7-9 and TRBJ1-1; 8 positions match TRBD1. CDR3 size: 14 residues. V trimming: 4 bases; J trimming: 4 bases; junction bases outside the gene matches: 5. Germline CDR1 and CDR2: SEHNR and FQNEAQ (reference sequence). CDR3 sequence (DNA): TGTGCCAGCAGCTCCGTCAGGGGGCCCACTGAAGCTTTCTTT. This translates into CASSSVRGPTEAFF.

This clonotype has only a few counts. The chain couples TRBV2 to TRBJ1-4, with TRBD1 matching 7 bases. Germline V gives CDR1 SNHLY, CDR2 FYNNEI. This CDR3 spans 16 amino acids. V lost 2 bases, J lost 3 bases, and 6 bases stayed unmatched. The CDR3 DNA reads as TGTGCCAGCAGTGAATTTAGGGGGCTGCCTAATGAAAAACTGTTTTTT. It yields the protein CASSEFRGLPNEKLFF.

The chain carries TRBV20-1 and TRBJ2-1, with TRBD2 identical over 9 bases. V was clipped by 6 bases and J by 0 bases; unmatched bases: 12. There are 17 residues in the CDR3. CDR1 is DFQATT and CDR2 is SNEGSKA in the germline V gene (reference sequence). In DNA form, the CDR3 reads TGCAGTGCCGCCAGAACCAGACTAGCGGCCTCCTACAATGAGCAGTTCTTC. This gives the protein CSAARTRLAASYNEQFF.

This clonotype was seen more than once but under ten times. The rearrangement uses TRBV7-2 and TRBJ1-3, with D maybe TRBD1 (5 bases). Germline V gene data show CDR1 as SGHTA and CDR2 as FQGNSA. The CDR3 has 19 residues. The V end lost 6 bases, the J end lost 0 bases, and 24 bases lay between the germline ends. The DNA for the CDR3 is TGTGCCAGCAGTCTATGGGACGGGGTGAAGACGAGCTCTGGAAACACCATATATTTT. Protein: CASSLWDGVKTSSGNTIYF.